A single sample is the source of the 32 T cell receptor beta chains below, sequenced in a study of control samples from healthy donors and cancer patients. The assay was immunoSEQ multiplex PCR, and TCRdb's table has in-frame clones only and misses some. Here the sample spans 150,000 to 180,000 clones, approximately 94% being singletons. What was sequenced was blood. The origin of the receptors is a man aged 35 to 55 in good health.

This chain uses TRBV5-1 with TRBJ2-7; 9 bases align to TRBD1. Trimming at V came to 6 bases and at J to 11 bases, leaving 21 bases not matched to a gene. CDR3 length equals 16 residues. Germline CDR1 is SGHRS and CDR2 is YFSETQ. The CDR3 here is CASTEKGGQGKGFEYF. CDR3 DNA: TGCGCCAGCACGGAAAAGGGGGGACAGGGTAAGGGGTTCGAGTACTTC.

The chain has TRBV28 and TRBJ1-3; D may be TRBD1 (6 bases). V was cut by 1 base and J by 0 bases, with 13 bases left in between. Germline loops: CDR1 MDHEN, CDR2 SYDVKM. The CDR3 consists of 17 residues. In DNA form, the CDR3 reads TGTGCCAGCAGTTTATTCTACGGGGGCCTCTCTGGAAACACCATATATTTT. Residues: CASSLFYGGLSGNTIYF.

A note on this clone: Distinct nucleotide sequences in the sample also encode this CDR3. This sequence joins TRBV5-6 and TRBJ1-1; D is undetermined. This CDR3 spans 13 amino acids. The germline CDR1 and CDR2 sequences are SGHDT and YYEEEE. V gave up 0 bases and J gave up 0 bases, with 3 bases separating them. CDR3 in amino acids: CASSLGLNTEAFF. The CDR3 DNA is TGTGCCAGCAGCTTGGGTTTGAACACTGAAGCTTTCTTT.

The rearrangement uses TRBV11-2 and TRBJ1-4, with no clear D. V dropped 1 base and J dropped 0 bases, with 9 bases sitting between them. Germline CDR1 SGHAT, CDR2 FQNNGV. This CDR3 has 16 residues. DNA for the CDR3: TGTGCCAGCAGCTTAGGCCACAATTCAACTAATGAAAAACTGTTTTTT. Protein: CASSLGHNSTNEKLFF. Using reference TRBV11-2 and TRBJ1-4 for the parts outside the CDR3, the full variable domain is EAGVAQSPRYKIIEKRQSVAFWCNPISGHATLYWYQQILGQGPKLLIQFQNNGVVDDSQLPKDRFSAERLKGVDSTLKIQPAKLEDSAVYLCASSLGHNSTNEKLFFGSGTQLSVL.

The CDR3 DNA reads TGTGCCAGCAGTTCCACAGATACGCAGTATTTT. Its translation is CASSSTDTQYF. This chain links TRBV2 with TRBJ2-3, with unresolved D. The germline CDR1 and CDR2 sequences are SNHLY and FYNNEI. There are 11 residues in the CDR3. Trimming shortened V by 5 bases and J by 2 bases, and 2 bases separated the two germline ends.

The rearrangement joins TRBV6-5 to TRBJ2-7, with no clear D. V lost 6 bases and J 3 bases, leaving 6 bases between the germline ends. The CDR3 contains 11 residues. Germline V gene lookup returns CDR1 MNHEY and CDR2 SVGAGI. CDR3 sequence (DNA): TGTGCCAGCAGGGTCAGCTACGAGCAGTACTTC. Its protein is CASRVSYEQYF.

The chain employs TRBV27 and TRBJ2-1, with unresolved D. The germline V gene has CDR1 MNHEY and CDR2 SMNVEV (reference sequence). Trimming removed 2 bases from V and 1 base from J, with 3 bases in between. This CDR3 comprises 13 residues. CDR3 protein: CASSLASYNEQFF. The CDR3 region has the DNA TGTGCCAGCAGTTTAGCATCCTACAATGAGCAGTTCTTC.

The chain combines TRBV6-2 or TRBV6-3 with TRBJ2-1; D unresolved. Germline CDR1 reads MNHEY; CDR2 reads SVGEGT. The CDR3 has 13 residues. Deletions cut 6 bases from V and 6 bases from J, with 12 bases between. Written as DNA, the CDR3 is TGTGCCAGCAGCCGTGACATACCCAATGAGCAGTTCTTC. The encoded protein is CASSRDIPNEQFF.

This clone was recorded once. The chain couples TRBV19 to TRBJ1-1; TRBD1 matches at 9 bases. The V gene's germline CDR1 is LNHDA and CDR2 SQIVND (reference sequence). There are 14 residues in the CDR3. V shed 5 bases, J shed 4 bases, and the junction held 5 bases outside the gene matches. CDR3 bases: TGTGCCAGTAGTCCCCGACAGGGGGGCACTGAAGCTTTCTTT. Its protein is CASSPRQGGTEAFF.

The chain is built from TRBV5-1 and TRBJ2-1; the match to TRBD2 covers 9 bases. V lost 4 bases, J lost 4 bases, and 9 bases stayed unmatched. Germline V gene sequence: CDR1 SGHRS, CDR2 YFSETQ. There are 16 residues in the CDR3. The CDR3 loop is CASSPQPAGGYNEQFF. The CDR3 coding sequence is TGCGCCAGCAGCCCCCAACCAGCGGGGGGTTACAATGAGCAGTTCTTC.

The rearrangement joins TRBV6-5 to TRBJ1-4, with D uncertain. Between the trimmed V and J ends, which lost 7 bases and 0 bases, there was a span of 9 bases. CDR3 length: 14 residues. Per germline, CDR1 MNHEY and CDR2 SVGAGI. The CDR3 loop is CASTRTSTNEKLFF. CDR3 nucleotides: TGTGCCAGCACTCGCACCTCAACTAATGAAAAACTGTTTTTT.

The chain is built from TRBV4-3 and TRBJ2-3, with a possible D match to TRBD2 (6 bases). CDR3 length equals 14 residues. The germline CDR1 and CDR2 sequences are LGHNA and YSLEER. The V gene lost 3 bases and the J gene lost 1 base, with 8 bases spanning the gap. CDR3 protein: CASSHGGRTDTQYF. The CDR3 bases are TGCGCCAGCAGCCACGGGGGACGCACAGATACGCAGTATTTT.

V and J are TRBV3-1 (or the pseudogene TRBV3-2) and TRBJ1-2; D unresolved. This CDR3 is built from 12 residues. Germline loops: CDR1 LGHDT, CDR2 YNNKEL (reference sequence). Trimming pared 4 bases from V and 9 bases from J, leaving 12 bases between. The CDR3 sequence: CASSLERSRYTF. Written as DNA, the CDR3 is TGTGCCAGCAGCCTCGAAAGGAGTCGCTACACCTTC.

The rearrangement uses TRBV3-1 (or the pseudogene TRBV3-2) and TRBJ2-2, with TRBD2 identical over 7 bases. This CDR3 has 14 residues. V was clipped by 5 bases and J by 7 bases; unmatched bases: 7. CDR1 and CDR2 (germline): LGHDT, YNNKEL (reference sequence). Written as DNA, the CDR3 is TGTGCCAGCAGCGGCGGACTAGTGGGCGGGGAGCTGTTTTTT. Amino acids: CASSGGLVGGELFF.

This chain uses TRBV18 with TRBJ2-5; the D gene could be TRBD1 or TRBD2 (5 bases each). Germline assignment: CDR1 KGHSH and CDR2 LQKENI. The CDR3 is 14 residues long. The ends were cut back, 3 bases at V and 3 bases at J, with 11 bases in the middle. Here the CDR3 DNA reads TGTGCCAGCTCACCGATCGAGGGGAAAGAGACCCAGTACTTC. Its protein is CASSPIEGKETQYF.

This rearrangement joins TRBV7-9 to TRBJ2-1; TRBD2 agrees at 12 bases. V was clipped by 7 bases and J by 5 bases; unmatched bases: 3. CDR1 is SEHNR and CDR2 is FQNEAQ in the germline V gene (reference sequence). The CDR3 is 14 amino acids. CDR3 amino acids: CASTRTSGDNEQFF. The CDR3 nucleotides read TGTGCCAGCACTCGGACTAGCGGGGACAATGAGCAGTTCTTC. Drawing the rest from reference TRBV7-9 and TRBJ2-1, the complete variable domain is DTGVSQNPRHKITKRGQNVTFRCDPISEHNRLYWYRQTLGQGPEFLTYFQNEAQLEKSRLLSDRFSAERPKGSFSTLEIQRTEQGDSAMYLCASTRTSGDNEQFFGPGTRLTVL.

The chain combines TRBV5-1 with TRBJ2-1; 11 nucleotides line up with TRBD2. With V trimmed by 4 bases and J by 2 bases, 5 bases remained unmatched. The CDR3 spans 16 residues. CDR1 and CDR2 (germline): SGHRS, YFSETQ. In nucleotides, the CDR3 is TGCGCCAGCAGCATTCCTAGCGGGGGGACCTACAATGAGCAGTTCTTC. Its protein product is CASSIPSGGTYNEQFF.

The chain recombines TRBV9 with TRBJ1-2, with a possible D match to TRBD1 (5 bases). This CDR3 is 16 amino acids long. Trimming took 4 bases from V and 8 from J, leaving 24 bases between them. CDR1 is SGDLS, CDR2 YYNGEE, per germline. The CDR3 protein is CASSPLGGLQWDGYTF. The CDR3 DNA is TGTGCCAGCAGCCCCCTAGGAGGGTTACAATGGGACGGCTACACCTTC.

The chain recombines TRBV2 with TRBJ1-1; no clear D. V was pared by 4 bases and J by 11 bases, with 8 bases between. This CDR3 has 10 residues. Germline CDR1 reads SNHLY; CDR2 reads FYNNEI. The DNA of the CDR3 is TGTGCCAGCAGTGGTAGGTTGGCTTTCTTT. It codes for CASSGRLAFF.

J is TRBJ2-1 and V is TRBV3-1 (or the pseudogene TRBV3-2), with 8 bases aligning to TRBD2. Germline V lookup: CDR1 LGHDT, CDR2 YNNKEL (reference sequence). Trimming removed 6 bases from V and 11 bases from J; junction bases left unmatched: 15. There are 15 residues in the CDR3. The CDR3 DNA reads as TGTGCCAGCAGACTCGGACTAGCTGGTACTAGTAAGCAGTTCTTC. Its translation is CASRLGLAGTSKQFF.

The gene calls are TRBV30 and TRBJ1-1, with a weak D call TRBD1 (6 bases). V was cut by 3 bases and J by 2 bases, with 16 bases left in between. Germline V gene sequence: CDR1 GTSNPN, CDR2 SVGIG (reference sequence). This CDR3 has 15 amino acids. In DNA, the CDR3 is TGTGCCTGGAGGGGTCTGGACAGTTATAACACTGAAGCTTTCTTT. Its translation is CAWRGLDSYNTEAFF.

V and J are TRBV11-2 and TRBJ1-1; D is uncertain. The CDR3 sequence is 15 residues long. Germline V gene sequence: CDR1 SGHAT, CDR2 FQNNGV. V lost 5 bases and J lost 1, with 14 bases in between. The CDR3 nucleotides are TGTGCCAGCAGCACGCCAGGACCCCGGAACACTGAAGCTTTCTTT. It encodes CASSTPGPRNTEAFF. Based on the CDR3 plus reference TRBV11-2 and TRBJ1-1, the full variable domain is EAGVAQSPRYKIIEKRQSVAFWCNPISGHATLYWYQQILGQGPKLLIQFQNNGVVDDSQLPKDRFSAERLKGVDSTLKIQPAKLEDSAVYLCASSTPGPRNTEAFFGQGTRLTVV.

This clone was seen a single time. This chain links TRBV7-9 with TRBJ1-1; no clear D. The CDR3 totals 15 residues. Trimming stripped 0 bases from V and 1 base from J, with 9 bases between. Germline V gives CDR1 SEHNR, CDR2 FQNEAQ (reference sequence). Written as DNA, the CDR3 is TGTGCCAGCAGCTTAGCGCGACAATGGAACACTGAAGCTTTCTTT. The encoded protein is CASSLARQWNTEAFF.

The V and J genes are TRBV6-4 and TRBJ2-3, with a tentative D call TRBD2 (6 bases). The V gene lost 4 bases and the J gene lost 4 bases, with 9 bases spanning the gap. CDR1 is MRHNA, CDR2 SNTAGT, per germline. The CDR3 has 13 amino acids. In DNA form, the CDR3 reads TGTGCCAGCAGTGGGAGGGAGGCAGATACGCAGTATTTT. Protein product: CASSGREADTQYF.

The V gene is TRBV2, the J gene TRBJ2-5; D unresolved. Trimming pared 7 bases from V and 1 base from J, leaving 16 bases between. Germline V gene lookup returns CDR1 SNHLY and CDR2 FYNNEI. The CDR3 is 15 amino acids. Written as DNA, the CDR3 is TGTGCCAGCACCCGCCGGGCTCTGAGCCAAGAGACCCAGTACTTC. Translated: CASTRRALSQETQYF.

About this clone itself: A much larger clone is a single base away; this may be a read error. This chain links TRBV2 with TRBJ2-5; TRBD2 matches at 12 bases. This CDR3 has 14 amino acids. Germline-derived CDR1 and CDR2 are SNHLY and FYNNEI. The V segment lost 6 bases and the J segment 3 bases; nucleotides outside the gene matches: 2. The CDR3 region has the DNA TGTGCCAGCAGCGGACTAGCGGGGAAAGAGACCCAGTACTTC. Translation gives CASSGLAGKETQYF.

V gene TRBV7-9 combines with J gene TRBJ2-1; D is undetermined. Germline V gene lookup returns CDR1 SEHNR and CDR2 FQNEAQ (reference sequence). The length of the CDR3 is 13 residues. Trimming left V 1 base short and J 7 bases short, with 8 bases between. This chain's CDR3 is CASSLGVMNEQFF. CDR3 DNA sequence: TGTGCCAGCAGCTTAGGGGTTATGAATGAGCAGTTCTTC.

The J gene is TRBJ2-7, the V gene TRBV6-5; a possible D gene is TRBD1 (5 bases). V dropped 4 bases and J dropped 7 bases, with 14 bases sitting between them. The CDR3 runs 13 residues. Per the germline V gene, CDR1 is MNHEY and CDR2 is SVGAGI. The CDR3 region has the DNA TGTGCCAGCAGTTCCCTAGGCCGACAGGAGCAGTACTTC. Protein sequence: CASSSLGRQEQYF.

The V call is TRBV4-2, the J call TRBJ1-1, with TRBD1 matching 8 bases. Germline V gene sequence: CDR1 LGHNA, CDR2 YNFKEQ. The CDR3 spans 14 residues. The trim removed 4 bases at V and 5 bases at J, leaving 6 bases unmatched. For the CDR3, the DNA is TGTGCCAGCAGCCGTGGACAGGGAGGAACTGAAGCTTTCTTT. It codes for CASSRGQGGTEAFF.

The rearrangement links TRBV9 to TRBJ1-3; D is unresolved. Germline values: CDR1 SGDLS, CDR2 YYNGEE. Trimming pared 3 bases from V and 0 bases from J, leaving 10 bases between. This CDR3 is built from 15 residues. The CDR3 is CASSALQSSGNTIYF. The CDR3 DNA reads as TGTGCCAGCAGCGCCCTTCAGAGCTCTGGAAACACCATATATTTT.

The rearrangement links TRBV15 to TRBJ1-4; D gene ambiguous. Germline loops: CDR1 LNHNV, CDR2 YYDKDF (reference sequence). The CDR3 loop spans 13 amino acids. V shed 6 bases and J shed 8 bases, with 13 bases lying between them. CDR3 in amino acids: CATSPTPYEKLFF. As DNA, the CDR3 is TGTGCCACCAGTCCGACACCCTACGAAAAACTGTTTTTT.

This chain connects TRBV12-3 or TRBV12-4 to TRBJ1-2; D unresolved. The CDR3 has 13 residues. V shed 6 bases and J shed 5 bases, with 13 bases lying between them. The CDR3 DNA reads TGTGCCAGCAGCCGAATACAGAGGTATGGCTACACCTTC. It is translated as CASSRIQRYGYTF.